This T cell receptor beta chain was sequenced in a study of tissue T cells after allogeneic stem cell transplantation. The CDR3 is 14 residues long. Germline V gives CDR1 LGHDT, CDR2 YNNKQL (reference sequence). V trimming: 4 bases; J trimming: 7 bases; junction bases outside the gene matches: 4. The time point is: mouse harvest day 14 after allogeneic transplant. Tail vein injection delivered 10^7 T-cell-depleted bone marrow cells and 10^6 splenic CD5+ T cells. About this clone: Genes and germline are mouse. The read ends 1 residue before the CDR3 terminus; that terminus is restored from the germline J gene.

Measured with immunoSEQ multiplex PCR; TCRdb has only the in-frame clones, and not every one. Of thousands of clones listed, 45% are singletons. Sequencing was performed on gut tissue. This sequence was found in a female BALB/c mouse given C57BL/6 T cells with graft-versus-host disease after an allogeneic hematopoietic cell transplant. This chain connects TRBV4 to TRBJ1-6, with TRBD1 matching 7 bases. TRBJ1-6 carries the ORF label, with uncertain function. CDR3 bases read: TGTGCCAGCAGCTTCAGGGGGAGGAATTCGCCCCTCTAC. Protein product: CASSFRGRNSPLY. The whole CDR3 is CASSFRGRNSPLYF.